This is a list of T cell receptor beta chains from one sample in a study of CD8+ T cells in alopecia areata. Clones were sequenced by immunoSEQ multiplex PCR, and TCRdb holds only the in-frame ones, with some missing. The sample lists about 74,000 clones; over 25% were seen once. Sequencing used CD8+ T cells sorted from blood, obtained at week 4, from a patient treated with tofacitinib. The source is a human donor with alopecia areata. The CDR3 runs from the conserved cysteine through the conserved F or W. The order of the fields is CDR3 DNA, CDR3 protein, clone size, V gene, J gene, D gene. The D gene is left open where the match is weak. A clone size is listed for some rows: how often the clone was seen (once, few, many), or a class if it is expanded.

cdr3_nt: TGTGCCAGTAGAGACTTTAGCACAACGAACACCGGGGAGCTGTTTTTT
cdr3_aa: CASRDFSTTNTGELFF
clone_size: few
v_call: TRBV19
j_call: TRBJ2-2
d_call: NA

cdr3_nt: TGTGCCAGCAGCGGGACTAGCGGGAGCTACGAGCAGTACTTC
cdr3_aa: CASSGTSGSYEQYF
clone_size: NA
v_call: TRBV9
j_call: TRBJ2-7
d_call: TRBD2

cdr3_nt: TGCAGCGTCCTCACTGGTCTCGCGGGGGCCAACGTCCTGACTTTC
cdr3_aa: CSVLTGLAGANVLTF
clone_size: NA
v_call: TRBV29-1
j_call: TRBJ2-6
d_call: NA

cdr3_nt: TGTGCCAGTAGTATACCCAATAAGTGGAACACTGAAGCTTTCTTT
cdr3_aa: CASSIPNKWNTEAFF
clone_size: NA
v_call: TRBV19
j_call: TRBJ1-1
d_call: NA

cdr3_nt: TGCAGCGTTGAGGCGGGGGCTCCCTACGAGCAGTACTTC
cdr3_aa: CSVEAGAPYEQYF
clone_size: NA
v_call: TRBV29-1
j_call: TRBJ2-7
d_call: NA

cdr3_nt: TGTGCCAGCAGCGCGGGAGCCGAGCAGTTCTTC
cdr3_aa: CASSAGAEQFF
clone_size: NA
v_call: TRBV5-6
j_call: TRBJ2-1
d_call: TRBD2

cdr3_nt: TGTGCCAGCAGCTTCCAAGGGACTAGCGGGAGGGTGACCCAGTACTTC
cdr3_aa: CASSFQGTSGRVTQYF
clone_size: NA
v_call: TRBV7-6
j_call: TRBJ2-5
d_call: TRBD2

cdr3_nt: TGTGCCAGCAGTTTATCCCGGGACAGGGGGCGAGCTAATGAAAAACTGTTTTTT
cdr3_aa: CASSLSRDRGRANEKLFF
clone_size: NA
v_call: TRBV27
j_call: TRBJ1-4
d_call: TRBD1

cdr3_nt: TGCAGCGTTTCCGGCAACACCGGGGAGCTGTTTTTT
cdr3_aa: CSVSGNTGELFF
clone_size: few
v_call: TRBV29-1
j_call: TRBJ2-2
d_call: NA

cdr3_nt: TGCGCCAGCAGCCAAACAGCAACTGGGGCCAACGTCCTGACTTTC
cdr3_aa: CASSQTATGANVLTF
clone_size: NA
v_call: TRBV4-1
j_call: TRBJ2-6
d_call: NA

cdr3_nt: TGTGCCAGCTCACCCTGGGCTAGCGGTGGGGATACGCAGTATTTT
cdr3_aa: CASSPWASGGDTQYF
clone_size: many
v_call: TRBV6-5
j_call: TRBJ2-3
d_call: TRBD2

cdr3_nt: TGCAGCTTCCGCTCTGGGGCCAACGTCCTGACTTTC
cdr3_aa: CSFRSGANVLTF
clone_size: NA
v_call: TRBV29-1
j_call: TRBJ2-6
d_call: NA

cdr3_nt: TGCAGCGTTGGTGCGGGGTGGGGGAATGAGCAGTTCTTC
cdr3_aa: CSVGAGWGNEQFF
clone_size: NA
v_call: TRBV29-1
j_call: TRBJ2-1
d_call: NA

cdr3_nt: TGTGCCAGCAGCACCAAAGAGCACGCCTGGAATGAGCAGTTCTTC
cdr3_aa: CASSTKEHAWNEQFF
clone_size: NA
v_call: TRBV5-4
j_call: TRBJ2-1
d_call: NA

cdr3_nt: TGCGGTGGGAGGTTCCGAGAGACCCAGTACTTC
cdr3_aa: CGGRFRETQYF
clone_size: NA
v_call: TRBV29-1
j_call: TRBJ2-5
d_call: NA

cdr3_nt: TGTGCCAGCAGCGGGAGCCCGGGACAGGGTAATGGCTACACCTTC
cdr3_aa: CASSGSPGQGNGYTF
clone_size: NA
v_call: TRBV6-5
j_call: TRBJ1-2
d_call: TRBD1

cdr3_nt: TGTGCCAGCAGCTTGCGCCCCGCCAGGTTGGAGACCCAGTACTTC
cdr3_aa: CASSLRPARLETQYF
clone_size: NA
v_call: TRBV11-2
j_call: TRBJ2-5
d_call: NA

cdr3_nt: TGCAGCGCCCGGGACAGGGCTCTTGGAGAGACCCAGTACTTC
cdr3_aa: CSARDRALGETQYF
clone_size: NA
v_call: TRBV29-1
j_call: TRBJ2-5
d_call: TRBD1

cdr3_nt: TGTGCCATTGGGATGAACACCGGGGAGCTGTTTTTT
cdr3_aa: CAIGMNTGELFF
clone_size: NA
v_call: TRBV19
j_call: TRBJ2-2
d_call: NA

cdr3_nt: TGTGCCACCTACGGCACCGGGGAGCTGTTTTTT
cdr3_aa: CATYGTGELFF
clone_size: NA
v_call: TRBV6-6
j_call: TRBJ2-2
d_call: NA

cdr3_nt: TGTGCCAGCAGCACCGACAGGGGTTACCCCGGGGAGCTGTTTTTT
cdr3_aa: CASSTDRGYPGELFF
clone_size: NA
v_call: TRBV5-4
j_call: TRBJ2-2
d_call: TRBD1

cdr3_nt: TGTGCCAGCAGTACAGGGGGAGGATCCTACGAGCAGTACTTC
cdr3_aa: CASSTGGGSYEQYF
clone_size: NA
v_call: TRBV2
j_call: TRBJ2-7
d_call: TRBD1

cdr3_nt: TGCAGCGTTGACAGGGGCGATGGCTACACCTTC
cdr3_aa: CSVDRGDGYTF
clone_size: NA
v_call: TRBV29-1
j_call: TRBJ1-2
d_call: NA

cdr3_nt: TGTGCCAGCAGCCATAGCGGGACCACCTCTGAGCAGTACTTC
cdr3_aa: CASSHSGTTSEQYF
clone_size: few
v_call: TRBV9
j_call: TRBJ2-7
d_call: TRBD2

cdr3_nt: TGCGCCAGCAGCCCCCGAGAGGGAGGTAGCACAGATACGCAGTATTTT
cdr3_aa: CASSPREGGSTDTQYF
clone_size: few
v_call: TRBV4-1
j_call: TRBJ2-3
d_call: NA

cdr3_nt: TGTGCCAGCAGCTTAGTTACGGGACATGACCAAGAGACCCAGTACTTC
cdr3_aa: CASSLVTGHDQETQYF
clone_size: few
v_call: TRBV7-8
j_call: TRBJ2-5
d_call: NA

cdr3_nt: TGTGCCAGCAGCCCAGGACTAGCGGGAGCGGAGCAGTTCTTC
cdr3_aa: CASSPGLAGAEQFF
clone_size: NA
v_call: TRBV11-3
j_call: TRBJ2-1
d_call: TRBD2

cdr3_nt: TGCAGCGTTGATGACTATGGCTACACCTTC
cdr3_aa: CSVDDYGYTF
clone_size: NA
v_call: TRBV29-1
j_call: TRBJ1-2
d_call: NA

cdr3_nt: TGTGCCAGCAGTCCCCACGGGACAAATAATGAAAAACTGTTTTTT
cdr3_aa: CASSPHGTNNEKLFF
clone_size: NA
v_call: TRBV27
j_call: TRBJ1-4
d_call: NA

cdr3_nt: TGTGCCTGGAGAGAGCCCCGGGACACATCCTACGAGCAGTACTTC
cdr3_aa: CAWREPRDTSYEQYF
clone_size: NA
v_call: TRBV30
j_call: TRBJ2-7
d_call: NA

cdr3_nt: TGTGCCAGCAGTTGGACAGGCAACACCTACGAGCAGTACTTC
cdr3_aa: CASSWTGNTYEQYF
clone_size: NA
v_call: TRBV27
j_call: TRBJ2-7
d_call: TRBD1

cdr3_nt: TGTGCCAGCAGTCTTTGGGGAAACACTGAAGCTTTCTTT
cdr3_aa: CASSLWGNTEAFF
clone_size: few
v_call: TRBV27
j_call: TRBJ1-1
d_call: NA

cdr3_nt: TGTGCCAGCAGCCTTCGGACAGGGGAAAACATTCAGTACTTC
cdr3_aa: CASSLRTGENIQYF
clone_size: NA
v_call: TRBV27
j_call: TRBJ2-4
d_call: TRBD1